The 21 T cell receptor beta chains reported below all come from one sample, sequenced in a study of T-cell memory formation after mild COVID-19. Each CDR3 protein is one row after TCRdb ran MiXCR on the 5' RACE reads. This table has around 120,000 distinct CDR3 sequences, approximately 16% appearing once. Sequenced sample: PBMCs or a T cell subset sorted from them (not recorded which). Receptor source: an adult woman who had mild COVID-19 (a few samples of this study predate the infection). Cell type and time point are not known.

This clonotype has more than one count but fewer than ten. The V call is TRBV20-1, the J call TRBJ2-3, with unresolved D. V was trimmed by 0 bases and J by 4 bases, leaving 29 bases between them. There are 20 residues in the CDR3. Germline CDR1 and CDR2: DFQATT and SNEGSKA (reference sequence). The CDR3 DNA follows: TGCAGTGCTAGAGATTACGGGCCAGGAGAACGAGCAAGAGACGCAGATACGCAGTATTTT. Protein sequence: CSARDYGPGERARDADTQYF.

For the CDR3, the DNA is TGTGCCAGCAGCCTCCAGACTAGCGGGAGAAGGCCCGAGCAGTACTTC. Translated, it gives CASSLQTSGRRPEQYF. This chain uses TRBV7-9 with TRBJ2-7; 12 nucleotides line up with TRBD2. The CDR3 is 16 residues long. CDR1 is SEHNR and CDR2 is FQNEAQ in the germline V gene (reference sequence). Trimming cost V 5 bases and J 6 bases; bases outside gene matches: 11.

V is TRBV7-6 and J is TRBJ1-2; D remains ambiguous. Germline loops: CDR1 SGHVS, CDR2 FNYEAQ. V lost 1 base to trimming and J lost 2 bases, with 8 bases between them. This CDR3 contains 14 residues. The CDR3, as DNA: TGTGCCAGCAGCTTAGGAGTAGGAAACTATGGCTACACCTTC. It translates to CASSLGVGNYGYTF.

This chain's CDR3 is CASSTGTGFSDTQYF. CDR3 nucleotides: TGCGCCAGCAGCACCGGGACAGGGTTTTCGGATACGCAGTATTTT. This rearrangement joins TRBV5-1 to TRBJ2-3; TRBD1 agrees at 9 bases. This CDR3 is 15 amino acids long. V lost 4 bases to trimming and J lost 6 bases; unmatched junction nucleotides: 9. CDR1 and CDR2 from the germline V gene are SGHRS and YFSETQ.

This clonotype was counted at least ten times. CDR3 loop: CASSSTSGPQETQYF. The CDR3 nucleotides are TGTGCCAGCAGTTCAACTAGCGGCCCCCAAGAGACCCAGTACTTC. The chain joins TRBV7-9 to TRBJ2-5; 8 nucleotides agree with TRBD2. V lost 6 bases, J lost 1 base, and 7 bases stayed unmatched. This CDR3 is built from 15 residues. Germline loops: CDR1 SEHNR, CDR2 FQNEAQ (reference sequence).

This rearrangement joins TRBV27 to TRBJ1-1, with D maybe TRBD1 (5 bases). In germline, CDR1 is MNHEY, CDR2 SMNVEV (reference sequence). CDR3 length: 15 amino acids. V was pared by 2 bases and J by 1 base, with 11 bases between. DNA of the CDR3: TGTGCCAGCAGTTTAAATCTTCAGGGGAACACTGAAGCTTTCTTT. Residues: CASSLNLQGNTEAFF.

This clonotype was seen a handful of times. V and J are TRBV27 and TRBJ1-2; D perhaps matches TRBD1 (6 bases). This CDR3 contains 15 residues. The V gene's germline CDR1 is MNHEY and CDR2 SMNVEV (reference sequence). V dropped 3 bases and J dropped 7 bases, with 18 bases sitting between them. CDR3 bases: TGTGCCAGCAGTTTTTCCGCACAGGGCATCGGTGGCTACACCTTC. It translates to CASSFSAQGIGGYTF.

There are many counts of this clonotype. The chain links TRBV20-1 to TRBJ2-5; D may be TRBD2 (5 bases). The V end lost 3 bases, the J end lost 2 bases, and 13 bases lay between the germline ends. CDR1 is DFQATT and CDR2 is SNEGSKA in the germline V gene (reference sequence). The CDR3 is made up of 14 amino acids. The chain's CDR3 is CSARGGSGQETQYF. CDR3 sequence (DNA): TGCAGTGCTAGGGGCGGGTCCGGTCAAGAGACCCAGTACTTC.

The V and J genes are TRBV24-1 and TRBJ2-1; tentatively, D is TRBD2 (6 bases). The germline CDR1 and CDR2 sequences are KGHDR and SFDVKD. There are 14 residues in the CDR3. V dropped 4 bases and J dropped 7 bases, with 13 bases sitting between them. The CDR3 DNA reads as TGTGCCACCAGTGACCCCGGGGGTTGGAATGAGCAGTTCTTC. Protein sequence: CATSDPGGWNEQFF.

The CDR3 sequence: CASSLDRVLSGYTF. For the CDR3, the DNA is TGTGCCAGCAGCCTAGACAGGGTACTCTCTGGCTACACCTTC. This rearrangement joins TRBV3-1 to TRBJ1-2; 7 nucleotides align to TRBD1. The V segment lost 4 bases and the J segment 7 bases; nucleotides outside the gene matches: 9. The CDR3 runs 14 residues. CDR1 is LGHDT, CDR2 YNNKEL, per germline (reference sequence).

The CDR3: CASRPGQGNTEAFF. DNA of the CDR3: TGCGCCAGCAGACCGGGACAGGGGAACACTGAAGCTTTCTTT. The gene calls are TRBV5-1 and TRBJ1-1, with 9 bases matching TRBD1. The CDR3 runs 14 residues. V lost 5 bases, J lost 1 base, and 3 bases stayed unmatched. Germline CDR1 and CDR2: SGHRS and YFSETQ.

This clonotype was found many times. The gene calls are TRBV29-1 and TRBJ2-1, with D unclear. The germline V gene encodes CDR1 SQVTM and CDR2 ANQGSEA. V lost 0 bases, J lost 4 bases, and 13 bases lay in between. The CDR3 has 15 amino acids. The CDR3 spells CSVEEASPPYNEQFF. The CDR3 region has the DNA TGCAGCGTTGAAGAGGCGTCCCCACCGTACAATGAGCAGTTCTTC.

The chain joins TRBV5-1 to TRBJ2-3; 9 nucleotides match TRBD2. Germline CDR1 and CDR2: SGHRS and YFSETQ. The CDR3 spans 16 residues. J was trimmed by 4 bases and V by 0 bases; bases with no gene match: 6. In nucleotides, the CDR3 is TGCGCCAGCAGCTTGGCCCGGGCGGGAGGGGCAGATACGCAGTATTTT. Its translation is CASSLARAGGADTQYF.

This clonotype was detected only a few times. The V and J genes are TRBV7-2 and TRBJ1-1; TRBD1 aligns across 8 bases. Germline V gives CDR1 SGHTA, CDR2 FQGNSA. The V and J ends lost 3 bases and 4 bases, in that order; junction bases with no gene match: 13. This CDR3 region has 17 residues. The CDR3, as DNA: TGTGCCAGCAGCTTCCCGCTCAGGGGGCGCGGATCCACTGAAGCTTTCTTT. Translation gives CASSFPLRGRGSTEAFF.

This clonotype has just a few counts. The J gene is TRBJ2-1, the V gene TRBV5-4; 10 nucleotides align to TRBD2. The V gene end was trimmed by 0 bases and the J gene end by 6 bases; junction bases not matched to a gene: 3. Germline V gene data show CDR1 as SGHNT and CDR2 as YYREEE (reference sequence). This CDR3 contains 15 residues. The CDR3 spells CASSLDSGGFNEQFF. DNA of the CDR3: TGTGCCAGCAGCTTGGATAGCGGGGGGTTCAATGAGCAGTTCTTC.

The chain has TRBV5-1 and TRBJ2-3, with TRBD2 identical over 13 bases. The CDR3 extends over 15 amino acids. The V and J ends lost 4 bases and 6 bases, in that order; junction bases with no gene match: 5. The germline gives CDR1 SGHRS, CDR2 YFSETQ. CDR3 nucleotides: TGCGCCAGCAGCATCGGACTAGCGGGGGCGGATACGCAGTATTTT. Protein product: CASSIGLAGADTQYF.

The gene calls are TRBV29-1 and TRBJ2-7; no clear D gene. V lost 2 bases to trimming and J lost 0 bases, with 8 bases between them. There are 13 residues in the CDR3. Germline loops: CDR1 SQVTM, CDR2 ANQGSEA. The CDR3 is CSVETKTSYEQYF. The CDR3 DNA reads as TGCAGCGTTGAAACCAAGACCTCCTACGAGCAGTACTTC.

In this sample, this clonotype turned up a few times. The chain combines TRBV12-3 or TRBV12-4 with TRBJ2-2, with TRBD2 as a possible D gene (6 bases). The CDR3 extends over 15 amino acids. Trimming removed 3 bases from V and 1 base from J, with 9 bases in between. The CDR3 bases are TGTGCCAGCAGTTTTGGGACTCTGAACACCGGGGAGCTGTTTTTT. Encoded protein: CASSFGTLNTGELFF.

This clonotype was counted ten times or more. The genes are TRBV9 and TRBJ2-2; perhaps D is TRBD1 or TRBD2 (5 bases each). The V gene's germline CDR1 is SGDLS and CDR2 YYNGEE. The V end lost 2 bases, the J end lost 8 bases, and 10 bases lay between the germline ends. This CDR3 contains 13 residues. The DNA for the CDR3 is TGTGCCAGCAGCGTCCTAGGGGAGGGGGAGCTGTTTTTT. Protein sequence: CASSVLGEGELFF.

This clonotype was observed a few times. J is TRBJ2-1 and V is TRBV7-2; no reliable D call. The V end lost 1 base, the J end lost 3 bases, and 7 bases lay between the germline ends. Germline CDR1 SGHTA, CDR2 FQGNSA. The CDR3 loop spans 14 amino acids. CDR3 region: CASSLGIIYNEQFF. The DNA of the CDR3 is TGTGCCAGCAGCTTAGGGATTATCTACAATGAGCAGTTCTTC.

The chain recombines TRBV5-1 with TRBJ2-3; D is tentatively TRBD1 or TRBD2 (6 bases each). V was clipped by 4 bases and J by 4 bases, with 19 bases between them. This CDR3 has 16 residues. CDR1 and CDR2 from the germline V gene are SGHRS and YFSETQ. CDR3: CASSNLGGGSADTQYF. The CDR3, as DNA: TGCGCCAGCAGCAACCTCGGAGGGGGGTCCGCAGATACGCAGTATTTT.